A selection of T cell receptor beta chains follows, all from one sample in a study of T cells after yellow fever vaccination. TCRdb re-called the 5' RACE reads with MiXCR, one entry per CDR3 protein. The sample gives hundreds of thousands of distinct CDR3 sequences, roughly 4% of which show up once; less than 25% is in the top ten. This material consisted of PBMCs, taken on the day of the yellow fever booster vaccination. These receptors were obtained from a man aged 18 to 29 who received the YFV17D yellow fever vaccine. CDR3s include the opening cysteine and the closing phenylalanine or tryptophan. A D gene is named only where the DNA matches it firmly.

d_gene: NA; len: 14; j_gene: TRBJ1-6; v_gene: TRBV2; CDR3aa: CATGAKTDNSPLHF
d_gene: NA; len: 15; j_gene: TRBJ1-5; v_gene: TRBV10-3; CDR3aa: CAISELAADNQPQHF
d_gene: TRBD2; len: 16; j_gene: TRBJ2-1; v_gene: TRBV24-1; CDR3aa: CATSDNERGGLDEQFF
d_gene: NA; len: 14; j_gene: TRBJ1-5; v_gene: TRBV20-1; CDR3aa: CSATPSQSNQPQHF
d_gene: NA; len: 17; j_gene: TRBJ2-3; v_gene: TRBV18; CDR3aa: CASSLRWGGAGTDTQYF
d_gene: TRBD1; len: 16; j_gene: TRBJ2-3; v_gene: TRBV7-3; CDR3aa: CASSPRWDREGDTQYF
d_gene: NA; len: 14; j_gene: TRBJ2-7; v_gene: TRBV5-4; CDR3aa: CASSLERADYEQYF
d_gene: TRBD1; len: 14; j_gene: TRBJ2-3; v_gene: TRBV9; CDR3aa: CASSSDRVTDTQYF
d_gene: TRBD1; len: 15; j_gene: TRBJ1-3; v_gene: TRBV12-3/TRBV12-4; CDR3aa: CASSKRQGPGNTIYF
d_gene: NA; len: 14; j_gene: TRBJ1-5; v_gene: TRBV6-5; CDR3aa: CASSYSWGNQPQHF
d_gene: NA; len: 15; j_gene: TRBJ1-1; v_gene: TRBV4-3; CDR3aa: CASSQDGGTGTEAFF
d_gene: TRBD2; len: 16; j_gene: TRBJ2-3; v_gene: TRBV15; CDR3aa: CATSRDQRGGTDTQYF
d_gene: NA; len: 14; j_gene: TRBJ2-3; v_gene: TRBV5-1; CDR3aa: CASSLNRRTDTQYF
d_gene: NA; len: 12; j_gene: TRBJ2-5; v_gene: TRBV12-3/TRBV12-4; CDR3aa: CASSTGEETQYF
d_gene: NA; len: 15; j_gene: TRBJ1-1; v_gene: TRBV5-1; CDR3aa: CASSGRVGGGTEAFF
d_gene: NA; len: 15; j_gene: TRBJ2-1; v_gene: TRBV20-1; CDR3aa: CSAHEGGSSYNEQFF
d_gene: NA; len: 16; j_gene: TRBJ2-1; v_gene: TRBV4-3; CDR3aa: CASSQGRLSFGNEQFF
d_gene: TRBD2; len: 16; j_gene: TRBJ2-3; v_gene: TRBV12-3/TRBV12-4; CDR3aa: CASSSPFRGGGDTQYF
d_gene: TRBD1; len: 15; j_gene: TRBJ2-7; v_gene: TRBV18; CDR3aa: CASSPTGQGGYEQYF
d_gene: TRBD1; len: 12; j_gene: TRBJ2-7; v_gene: TRBV20-1; CDR3aa: CSALQGAGEQYF
d_gene: TRBD1; len: 15; j_gene: TRBJ2-5; v_gene: TRBV4-3; CDR3aa: CASSQDPQGEETQYF
d_gene: NA; len: 14; j_gene: TRBJ2-3; v_gene: TRBV11-2; CDR3aa: CASSLGPGPDTQYF
d_gene: TRBD2; len: 14; j_gene: TRBJ2-1; v_gene: TRBV5-1; CDR3aa: CASSTGGLAGDQFF
d_gene: NA; len: 13; j_gene: TRBJ2-1; v_gene: TRBV6-2/TRBV6-3; CDR3aa: CASSYRVVNEQFF
d_gene: NA; len: 15; j_gene: TRBJ1-6; v_gene: TRBV9; CDR3aa: CASSPAEVYNSPLHF
d_gene: NA; len: 15; j_gene: TRBJ1-1; v_gene: TRBV5-6; CDR3aa: CASSIGQQYLGEAFF
d_gene: TRBD1; len: 16; j_gene: TRBJ1-2; v_gene: TRBV5-1; CDR3aa: CASSLTGTGGADGYTF
d_gene: TRBD1; len: 15; j_gene: TRBJ1-1; v_gene: TRBV5-4; CDR3aa: CASRTGGEVGTEAFF
d_gene: TRBD1; len: 14; j_gene: TRBJ1-1; v_gene: TRBV19; CDR3aa: CASSGRDRVTEAFF
d_gene: NA; len: 13; j_gene: TRBJ2-7; v_gene: TRBV29-1; CDR3aa: CSVAPGRLYEQYF
d_gene: NA; len: 15; j_gene: TRBJ1-5; v_gene: TRBV2; CDR3aa: CASSLRQSEGWPQHF
d_gene: NA; len: 14; j_gene: TRBJ2-3; v_gene: TRBV28; CDR3aa: CASRPSVGVNTQYF
d_gene: NA; len: 13; j_gene: TRBJ2-7; v_gene: TRBV5-5; CDR3aa: CASSKRNTHEQYF
d_gene: TRBD1; len: 15; j_gene: TRBJ2-4; v_gene: TRBV7-2; CDR3aa: CASSWSGGGLDIQYF
d_gene: NA; len: 13; j_gene: TRBJ2-5; v_gene: TRBV29-1; CDR3aa: CSGTRGRRETQYF
d_gene: NA; len: 14; j_gene: TRBJ2-7; v_gene: TRBV20-1; CDR3aa: CSARDLGGSYEQYF